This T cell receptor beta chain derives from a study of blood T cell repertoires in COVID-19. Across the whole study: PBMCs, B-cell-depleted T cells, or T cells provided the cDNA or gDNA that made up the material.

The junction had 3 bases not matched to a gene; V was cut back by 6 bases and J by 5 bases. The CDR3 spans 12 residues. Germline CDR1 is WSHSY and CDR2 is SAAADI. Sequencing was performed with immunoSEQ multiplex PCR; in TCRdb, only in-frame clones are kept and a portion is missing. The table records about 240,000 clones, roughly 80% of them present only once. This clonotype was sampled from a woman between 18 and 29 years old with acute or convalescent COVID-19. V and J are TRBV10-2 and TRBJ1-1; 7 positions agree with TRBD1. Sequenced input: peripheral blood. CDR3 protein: CASRDRWTEAFF. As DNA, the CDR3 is TGCGCCAGCAGGGACAGGTGGACTGAAGCTTTCTTT.